This is a list of T cell receptor beta chains from one sample in a study of cytomegalovirus exposure and HLA in healthy donors. Using immunoSEQ multiplex PCR, the repertoire was profiled, and TCRdb retains in-frame clones only, with some absent. The sample carries 280,000 or so clones, approximately 87% recorded once. What was sequenced was PBMCs. The receptors derive from a woman aged 18-29 years in good health and CMV-seronegative. The conserved cysteine and the conserved F or W are not part of the CDR3 here.

V | CDR3
TRBV28 | ASCGQMNTEAF
TRBV28 | ASIPWGVDTQY
TRBV30 | AWSPRSSYNSPLH
TRBV7-8 | ASSPRDRGQETQY
TRBV7-2 | ASSAGASGSINEQF
TRBV6-5 | ASSYMAGGYT
TRBV7-9 | ASSAPGQTFYGYT
TRBV6-5 | ASSYSGTVTEAF
TRBV6-1 | ASCGTGGLRHNEQF
TRBV30 | AWSPIQGLNYEQY
TRBV29-1 | SARARERETQY
TRBV7-8 | ASSRDGTGWETQY
TRBV19 | ASSISLSYNEQF
TRBV5-1 | ASSLAGGGNEQF
TRBV7-6 | ASSSPTSGSPYEQY
TRBV4-3 | ASSQVRGTYEQY
TRBV27 | ASGQDYLTDTQY
TRBV28 | ASSFLSYRELGYT
TRBV7-6 | ASSPKLNSPLH
TRBV30 | AWSGGGPDTQY
TRBV5-4 | ASSRKQGAFAGANVLT
TRBV5-1 | ASSQGTSLNTGELF
TRBV6-1 | ASTRGRGQGDTQY
TRBV7-2 | ASSTYLRDGQEEGGYT
TRBV9 | ASSVDGADTEAF
TRBV7-9 | ASSLARTGYT
TRBV28 | ASQGFWGRGDYGYT
TRBV28 | ASSWDRSRAYEQY
TRBV5-6 | ASSPYPRGRYEQY
TRBV5-6 | ASSILSGEQY
TRBV18 | ASSPQAGYHQPQH
TRBV9 | ASSVGRFSRETGELF
TRBV15 | ATSRDPEGQF
TRBV28 | ASSLAGHGYT
TRBV7-6 | ASSLDVGAGGTYEQY
TRBV5-6 | ASSYSSYEQY
TRBV5-1 | ASSFASDFGNTIY
TRBV11-2 | ASSSGPMSTDTQY
TRBV28 | ASSPTGGSYNQPQH
TRBV9 | ASSEGLAASTDTQY
TRBV4-3 | ASSPDRGKVRVIEKLF
TRBV2 | ASSPWDYPTYEQY
TRBV5-1 | ASSLRTGGAIVYEQY
TRBV27 | ASSPWSSGDYYNEQF
TRBV7-6 | ASSLGSGVGTYEQY
TRBV6-6 | ASRQPGQSYEQY
TRBV7-2 | ASSLSSYEQY
TRBV27 | ASSFAGPRELF
TRBV2 | ASSAGQSYEQY
TRBV4-1 | ASSQGGDYSNQPQH
TRBV5-8 | ASSYTQGAGELF
TRBV14 | ASSQLGAPGYEQY
TRBV7-8 | ASSLTMDYSSYNEQF
TRBV6-4 | ASSDSVGTGGYT
TRBV5-1 | ASSLTSGSSPDTQY
TRBV14 | ASSHRMGTNEKLF
TRBV7-2 | ATHLGGAIGELF
TRBV19 | ATEKEGRGPGNTIY
TRBV7-3 | ASSLTGGTGELF
TRBV10-3 | ATRTSGIPNSDTDTQY